The 11 T cell receptor beta chains reported below all come from one sample, sequenced in a study of cytomegalovirus exposure and HLA in healthy donors. PCR used 60 Vbeta primers and 13 Jbeta primers. Assay: immunoSEQ multiplex PCR; the TCRdb copy retains only in-frame clones and omits some. The data contain about 120,000 clones, around 82% of them seen just once; the ten biggest clones take up more than 3.5%. Sequenced material: PBMCs. Receptors were obtained from a woman aged 40 to 50 in good health and CMV-seropositive.

The J gene is TRBJ2-5, the V gene TRBV6-5; D is possibly TRBD1 (6 bases). Trimming left V 6 bases short and J 2 bases short, with 7 bases between. Germline lookup yields CDR1 MNHEY and CDR2 SVGAGI. This CDR3 spans 12 amino acids. The CDR3 reads CASRQGQETQYF. In DNA, the CDR3 is TGTGCCAGCAGACAGGGTCAAGAGACCCAGTACTTC.

This sequence joins TRBV2 and TRBJ2-7; TRBD2 is a possible D gene (6 bases). V lost 6 bases and J lost 1, with 13 bases in between. From germline, CDR1 is SNHLY and CDR2 FYNNEI. CDR3 length: 14 amino acids. The CDR3 is CASRDLARSYEQYF. CDR3 bases: TGTGCCAGCAGGGATCTAGCGAGATCCTACGAGCAGTACTTC.

The chain employs TRBV6-1 and TRBJ2-2; D is undetermined. The CDR3 contains 14 residues. Germline lookup yields CDR1 MNHNS and CDR2 SASEGT. V shed 5 bases and J shed 1 base, with 8 bases lying between them. The CDR3 sequence is CASSLELNTGELFF. The CDR3 region has the DNA TGTGCCAGCAGTTTGGAGCTGAACACCGGGGAGCTGTTTTTT.

The chain combines TRBV6-5 with TRBJ1-5; D unresolved. The CDR3 loop spans 14 amino acids. V lost 2 bases to trimming and J lost 2 bases, with 7 bases between them. Germline V lookup: CDR1 MNHEY, CDR2 SVGAGI. In DNA, the CDR3 is TGTGCCAGCAGTTACGCCGTAGGCAATCAGCCCCAGCATTTT. Residues: CASSYAVGNQPQHF.

J is TRBJ1-1 and V is TRBV28, with 10 bases fitting TRBD1. The CDR3 loop spans 14 amino acids. The germline V gene encodes CDR1 MDHEN and CDR2 SYDVKM. V lost 4 bases, J lost 3 bases, and 2 bases stayed unmatched. CDR3 in amino acids: CASSSGTGDTEAFF. The CDR3 DNA is TGTGCCAGCAGTTCTGGGACAGGGGACACTGAAGCTTTCTTT.

The gene calls are TRBV28 and TRBJ2-4; D call uncertain. Germline lookup yields CDR1 MDHEN and CDR2 SYDVKM. This CDR3 has 13 amino acids. V shed 6 bases and J shed 5 bases, with 11 bases lying between them. The CDR3: CASSPRPQNIQYF. The CDR3 DNA follows: TGTGCCAGCAGCCCTCGTCCTCAAAACATTCAGTACTTC.

This clone was counted between two and nine times. This chain connects TRBV9 to TRBJ2-7; weak D call: TRBD2 (5 bases). Trimming cost V 3 bases and J 5 bases, with 18 bases left between them. The germline gives CDR1 SGDLS, CDR2 YYNGEE. CDR3 length: 15 amino acids. The CDR3 DNA follows: TGTGCCAGCAGCGCTGCAATTACTAGTTACGACGAGCAGTACTTC. Translation: CASSAAITSYDEQYF.

This chain links TRBV5-5 with TRBJ2-1; 11 nucleotides agree with TRBD2. CDR3 length: 16 amino acids. V was pared by 0 bases and J by 4 bases, with 3 bases of the junction left unmatched. The V gene's germline CDR1 is SGHKS and CDR2 YYEKEE (reference sequence). In nucleotides, the CDR3 is TGTGCCAGCAGCTTGGCCCTAGCGGGAGGATACAATGAGCAGTTCTTC. It specifies CASSLALAGGYNEQFF.

The rearrangement uses TRBV5-1 and TRBJ1-2; TRBD1 matches at 10 bases. The V gene end was trimmed by 4 bases and the J gene end by 5 bases; junction bases not matched to a gene: 8. There are 15 residues in the CDR3. The germline V gene encodes CDR1 SGHRS and CDR2 YFSETQ. The CDR3 spells CASSTPDRGEYGYTF. As DNA, the CDR3 is TGCGCCAGCAGCACACCGGACAGGGGGGAGTATGGCTACACCTTC.

This clone was observed a single time. The V gene is TRBV27, the J gene TRBJ1-2, with TRBD1 identical over 8 bases. There are 14 residues in the CDR3. Germline lookup yields CDR1 MNHEY and CDR2 SMNVEV (reference sequence). The V segment lost 3 bases and the J segment 4 bases; nucleotides outside the gene matches: 4. CDR3 DNA sequence: TGTGCCAGCAGTTTGCAGGGGGCAGGCTATGGCTACACCTTC. Protein: CASSLQGAGYGYTF.

CDR3 amino acids: CASSTDRNYGYTF. As DNA, the CDR3 is TGTGCCAGCAGCACGGACAGGAACTATGGCTACACCTTC. V is TRBV5-4 and J is TRBJ1-2; 7 bases align to TRBD1. V shed 4 bases, J shed 2 bases, and the junction held 2 bases outside the gene matches. This CDR3 region has 13 residues. Germline lookup yields CDR1 SGHNT and CDR2 YYREEE (reference sequence).